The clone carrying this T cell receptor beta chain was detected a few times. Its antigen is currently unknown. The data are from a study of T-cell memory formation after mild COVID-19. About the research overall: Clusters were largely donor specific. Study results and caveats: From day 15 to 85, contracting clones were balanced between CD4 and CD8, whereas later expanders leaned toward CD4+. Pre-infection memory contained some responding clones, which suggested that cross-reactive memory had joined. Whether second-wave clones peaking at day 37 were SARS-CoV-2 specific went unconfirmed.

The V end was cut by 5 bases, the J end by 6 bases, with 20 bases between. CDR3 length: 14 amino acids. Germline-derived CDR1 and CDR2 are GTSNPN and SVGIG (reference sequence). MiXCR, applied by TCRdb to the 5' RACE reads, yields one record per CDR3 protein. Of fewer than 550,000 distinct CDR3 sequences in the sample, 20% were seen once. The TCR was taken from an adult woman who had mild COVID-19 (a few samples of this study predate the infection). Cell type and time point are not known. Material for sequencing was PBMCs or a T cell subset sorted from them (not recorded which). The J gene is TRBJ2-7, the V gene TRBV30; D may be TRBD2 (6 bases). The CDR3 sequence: CAWDAGPHSSEQYF. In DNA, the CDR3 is TGTGCCTGGGACGCGGGACCCCATTCATCCGAGCAGTACTTC.